The present entry profiles one T cell receptor beta chain with its context. Libraries were prepared by immunoSEQ multiplex PCR; TCRdb keeps only in-frame clonotypes and omits some of them. The repertoire consists of tens of thousands of clones, with roughly 90% occurring once and the leading ten covering roughly 0.52%. The CDR3 is 12 amino acids. The V end was cut by 4 bases, the J end by 5 bases, with 7 bases between. The germline CDR1 and CDR2 sequences are SGHVS and FNYEAQ. These data are taken from a study of T cell changes during pregnancy in multiple sclerosis. This material consisted of CD4+ T cells from peripheral blood mononuclear cells, taken in the third trimester of pregnancy. This clonotype originated in a female donor in good health, enrolled as a control in a pregnancy study. The chain recombines TRBV7-6 with TRBJ2-3; perhaps TRBD2 as D (5 bases). CDR3 residues: CASSSGEDTQYF. The DNA of the CDR3 is TGTGCCAGCAGCTCCGGGGAAGATACGCAGTATTTT. The variable domain in full, completed from reference TRBV7-6 and TRBJ2-3, reads GAGVSQSPRYKVTKRGQDVALRCDPISGHVSLYWYRQALGQGPEFLTYFNYEAQQDKSGLPNDRFSAERPEGSISTLTIQRTEQRDSAMYRCASSSGEDTQYFGPGTRLTVL.